This T cell receptor (beta chain) was profiled in a study of shared clonotypes between healthy human individuals. Overall study findings and caveats: Investigators expected sequencing depth to affect clonotype sharing among donors. Richness estimates generally favored naive over memory subsets.

CD45RO-negative cells were positively selected for CCR7, leaving out terminally differentiated effector memory CD45RA+ cells. Remarks on this clone: Antigen: not known.

Germline loops: CDR1 SGDLS, CDR2 YYNGEE. CDR3 length equals 18 residues. V lost 0 bases, J lost 2 bases, and 19 bases lay in between. Sequenced by immunoSEQ multiplex PCR; TCRdb stores in-frame clones only, minus some. In the table there are about 2 million clones, approximately 95% of which are singletons. This receptor was taken from a man younger than 35 in good health. What was sequenced was naive CD8+ T cells sorted from blood. This chain connects TRBV9 to TRBJ2-3; D perhaps matches TRBD2 (6 bases). For the CDR3, the DNA is TGTGCCAGCAGCGTAGGGGGTCGAGGCGGGATAAACACAGATACGCAGTATTTT. It specifies CASSVGGRGGINTDTQYF.